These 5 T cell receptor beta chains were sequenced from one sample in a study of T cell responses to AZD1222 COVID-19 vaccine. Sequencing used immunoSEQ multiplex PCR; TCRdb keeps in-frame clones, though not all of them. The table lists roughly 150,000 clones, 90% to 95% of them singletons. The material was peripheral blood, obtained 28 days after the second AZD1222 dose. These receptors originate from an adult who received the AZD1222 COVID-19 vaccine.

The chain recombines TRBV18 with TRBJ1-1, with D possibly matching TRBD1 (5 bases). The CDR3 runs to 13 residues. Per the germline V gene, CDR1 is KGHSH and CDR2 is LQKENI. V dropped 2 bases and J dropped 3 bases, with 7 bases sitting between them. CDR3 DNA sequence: TGTGCCAGCTCACCAAGGGGAGACACTGAAGCTTTCTTT. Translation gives CASSPRGDTEAFF. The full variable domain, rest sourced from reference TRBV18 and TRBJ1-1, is NAGVMQNPRHLVRRRGQEARLRCSPMKGHSHVYWYRQLPEEGLKFMVYLQKENIIDESGMPKERFSAEFPKEGPSILRIQQVVRGDSAAYFCASSPRGDTEAFFGQGTRLTVV.

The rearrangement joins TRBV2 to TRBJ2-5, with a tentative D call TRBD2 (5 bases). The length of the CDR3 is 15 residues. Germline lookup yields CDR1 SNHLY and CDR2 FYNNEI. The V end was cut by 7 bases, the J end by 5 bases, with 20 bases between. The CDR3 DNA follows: TGTGCCAGCATTCTTACGGACGTCCGAGGGGAGACCCAGTACTTC. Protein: CASILTDVRGETQYF. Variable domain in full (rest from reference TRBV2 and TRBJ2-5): EPEVTQTPSHQVTQMGQEVILRCVPISNHLYFYWYRQILGQKVEFLVSFYNNEISEKSEIFDDQFSVERPDGSNFTLKIRSTKLEDSAMYFCASILTDVRGETQYFGPGTRLLVL.

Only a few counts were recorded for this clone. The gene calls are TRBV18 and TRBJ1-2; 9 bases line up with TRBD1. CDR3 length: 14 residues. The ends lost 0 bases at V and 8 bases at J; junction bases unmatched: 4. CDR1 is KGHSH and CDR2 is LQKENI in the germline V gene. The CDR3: CASSPPTGGLGYTF. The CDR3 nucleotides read TGTGCCAGCTCACCACCGACAGGGGGGTTAGGCTACACCTTC.

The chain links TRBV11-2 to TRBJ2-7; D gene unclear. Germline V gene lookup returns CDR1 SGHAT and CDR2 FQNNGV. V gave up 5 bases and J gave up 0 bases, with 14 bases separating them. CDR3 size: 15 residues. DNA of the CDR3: TGTGCCAGCAGCCCCCTTGGACGGACCTCCTACGAGCAGTACTTC. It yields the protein CASSPLGRTSYEQYF.

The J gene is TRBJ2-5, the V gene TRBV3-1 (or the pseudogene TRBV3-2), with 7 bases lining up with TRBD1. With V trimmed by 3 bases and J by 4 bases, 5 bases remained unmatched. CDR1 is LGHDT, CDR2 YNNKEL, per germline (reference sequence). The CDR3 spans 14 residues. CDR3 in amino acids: CASSQRQGRETQYF. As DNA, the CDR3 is TGTGCCAGCAGCCAGAGACAGGGACGAGAGACCCAGTACTTC.